What follows are 2 T cell receptor beta chains derived from one specimen sequenced in a study of blood T cell repertoires in COVID-19. The repertoire was sequenced with immunoSEQ multiplex PCR; TCRdb's copy has only in-frame clones and lacks some. The profile shows roughly 220,000 clones, around 84% of them singletons. What was sequenced was peripheral blood. Receptors originate from a woman aged 60-75 years who had recovered from COVID-19.

The genes are TRBV18 and TRBJ2-5, with 7 bases aligning to TRBD2. Losses at the gene ends were 5 bases for V and 7 bases for J; bases not matched to a gene: 13. The CDR3 runs to 15 residues. CDR1 is KGHSH and CDR2 is LQKENI in the germline V gene. CDR3: CASSSSGGVQGTQYF. As DNA, the CDR3 is TGTGCCAGCTCATCCTCTGGGGGGGTCCAGGGGACCCAGTACTTC.

This clone was recorded once. The chain carries TRBV11-2 and TRBJ2-1, with TRBD2 matching over 11 bases. The CDR3 contains 14 residues. Unmatched junction bases numbered 7, after V lost 5 bases and J lost 10 bases. The germline V gene has CDR1 SGHAT and CDR2 FQNNGV. The CDR3, as DNA: TGTGCCAGCAGCGTAGCGGGGGGGCCCCGGGAGCAGTTCTTC. Protein sequence: CASSVAGGPREQFF.